Listed below are T cell receptor beta chains from one sample, sequenced in a study of graft-versus-host responses after intestinal transplantation. The assay was immunoSEQ multiplex PCR, and TCRdb's table has in-frame clones only and misses some. There are about 54,000 clones in the sample; more than 80% occur only once, and 5% to 6.5% lies in the top ten. The sample consisted of PBMCs, taken around 95 weeks after intestinal transplant. The receptors were sampled from a human patient who received an intestinal transplant, so some T cells may come from the graft donor. Each CDR3 is given with its conserved first and last residue. The order of the fields is V gene, D gene, J gene, CDR3 protein, CDR3 DNA. A D gene is named only where the DNA matches it firmly.

>TRBV7-2|TRBD2|TRBJ2-1
CASSLASGDYNEQFF
TGTGCCAGCAGCTTAGCTAGCGGGGATTACAATGAGCAGTTCTTC
>TRBV7-3|.|TRBJ2-1
CASSPLTGGSNEQFF
TGTGCCAGCAGCCCCCTAACTGGCGGTTCCAATGAGCAGTTCTTC
>TRBV5-1|TRBD2|TRBJ2-7
CASTAGENYEQYF
TGCGCCAGCACGGCGGGGGAGAACTACGAGCAGTACTTC
>TRBV6-4|.|TRBJ2-2
CASSDTLNTGPGELFF
TGTGCCAGCAGTGACACCCTAAATACAGGGCCCGGGGAGCTGTTTTTT
>TRBV27|TRBD1|TRBJ1-2
CASRGQGGPYGYTF
TGTGCCAGCAGAGGACAGGGAGGGCCTTATGGCTACACCTTC
>TRBV2|.|TRBJ1-2
CASREDRRGYTF
TGTGCCAGCAGGGAAGACCGTAGGGGCTACACCTTC
>TRBV2|TRBD2|TRBJ2-5
CASSGEGRLQETQYF
TGTGCCAGCAGTGGGGAGGGTAGGCTCCAAGAGACCCAGTACTTC
>TRBV14|.|TRBJ2-7
CASSQDKKGCEEQYF
TGTGCCAGCAGCCAAGATAAGAAGGGGTGTGAGGAGCAGTACTTC
>TRBV15|TRBD1|TRBJ1-5
CATSRVGTGYQPQHF
TGTGCCACCAGCAGGGTTGGGACAGGTTATCAGCCCCAGCATTTT
>TRBV7-6|.|TRBJ2-5
CASSFWTEETQYF
TGTGCCAGCAGCTTTTGGACGGAAGAGACCCAGTACTTC